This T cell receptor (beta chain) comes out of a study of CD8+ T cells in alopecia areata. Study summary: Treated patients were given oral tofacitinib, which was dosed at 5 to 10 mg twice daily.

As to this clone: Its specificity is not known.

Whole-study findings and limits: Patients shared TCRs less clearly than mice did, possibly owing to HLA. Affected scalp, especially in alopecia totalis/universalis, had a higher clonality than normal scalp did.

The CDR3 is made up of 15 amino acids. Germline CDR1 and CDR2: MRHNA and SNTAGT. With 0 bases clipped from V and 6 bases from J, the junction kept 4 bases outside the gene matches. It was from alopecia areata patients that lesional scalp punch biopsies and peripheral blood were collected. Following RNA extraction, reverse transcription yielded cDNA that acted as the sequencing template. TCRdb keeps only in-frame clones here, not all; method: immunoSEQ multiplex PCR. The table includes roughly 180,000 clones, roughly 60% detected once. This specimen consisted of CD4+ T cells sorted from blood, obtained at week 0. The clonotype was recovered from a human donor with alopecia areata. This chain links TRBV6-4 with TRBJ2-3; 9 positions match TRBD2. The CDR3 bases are TGTGCCAGCAGTGACTCGAAAGCGGGGGGCGATACGCAGTATTTT. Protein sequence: CASSDSKAGGDTQYF.